This is a list of T cell receptor beta chains from one sample in a study of cytomegalovirus exposure and HLA in healthy donors. Clones were read by immunoSEQ multiplex PCR, and TCRdb kept only the in-frame ones, dropping some. The sample has approximately 120,000 clones; about 81% are singletons. What was sequenced was PBMCs. These receptors were collected from a woman aged 25 to 39 in good health and CMV-seronegative. Both conserved end residues are part of each CDR3. A D gene is named only where the DNA matches it firmly. Only some rows state a clone size, as once, few, many or a class for expanded clones.

V	D	size	J	DNA	CDR3
TRBV5-1	.	.	TRBJ2-1	TGCGCCAGCAGCTTGGAACGGAGCTCCTACAATGAGCAGTTCTTC	CASSLERSSYNEQFF
TRBV5-1	.	.	TRBJ2-6	TGCGCCAGCAGCATACAGTCGGCAGGGGCCAACGTCCTGACTTTC	CASSIQSAGANVLTF
TRBV14	.	once	TRBJ1-2	TGTGCCAGCAGCCAAGCGGGGGGATCACGCAGTGGCTACACCTTC	CASSQAGGSRSGYTF
TRBV29-1	.	.	TRBJ2-1	TGCAGCGTAGGATCTGTGGTTGGGCAATTGGAGCAGTTCTTC	CSVGSVVGQLEQFF
TRBV19	.	.	TRBJ2-3	TGTGCCAGTAGTATAGTGGGCAGCCACACAGATACGCAGTATTTT	CASSIVGSHTDTQYF
TRBV6-4	.	few	TRBJ1-1	TGTGCCAGCAGCTCCCGGGAGAACACTGAAGCTTTCTTT	CASSSRENTEAFF
TRBV11-3	.	once	TRBJ2-1	TGTGCCAGCACCTGGAGCTCCTACAATGAGCAGTTCTTC	CASTWSSYNEQFF
TRBV4-1	.	.	TRBJ2-7	TGCGCCAGCAGCCAACCTACCCAGCGCAAAGAGCAGTACTTC	CASSQPTQRKEQYF
TRBV7-2	.	.	TRBJ1-5	TGTGCCAGCAGCCTTAGCGGGACACTCGTCAGCAATCAGCCCCAGCATTTT	CASSLSGTLVSNQPQHF
TRBV2	.	.	TRBJ1-5	TGTGCCAGCAGTGGTACCGGGGGGAGCAATCAGCCCCAGCATTTT	CASSGTGGSNQPQHF
TRBV11-2	.	.	TRBJ1-4	TGTGCCAGCAGCTTAGTCGGTCAGGTTTATAATGAAAAACTGTTTTTT	CASSLVGQVYNEKLFF
TRBV6-1	TRBD2	.	TRBJ2-5	TGTGCCAGCAGTGCAGAGCGGGGGGGCCCGGAGACCCAGTACTTC	CASSAERGGPETQYF
TRBV30	TRBD2	.	TRBJ2-3	TGTGCCTGGAACCTAGCGGGGGGCCCTCTGGGAACGCAGTATTTT	CAWNLAGGPLGTQYF
TRBV9	.	.	TRBJ2-1	TGTGCCAGCAGCGTCGAGGAATCCTCCTACAATGAGCAGTTCTTC	CASSVEESSYNEQFF
TRBV4-2	.	few	TRBJ2-7	TGTGCCAGCAGCCATTCGAGGACGAGAAGGGAGGCCGAGCAGTACTTC	CASSHSRTRREAEQYF
TRBV4-2	TRBD1	.	TRBJ1-3	TGTGCCAGCAGCCAAGCCACAGGGGAGGCAAACACCATATATTTT	CASSQATGEANTIYF
TRBV30	TRBD1	.	TRBJ2-7	TGTGCCTGGAGAGTCTGGAGGGGACAGGGGTCGTCGGACGAGCAGTACTTC	CAWRVWRGQGSSDEQYF
TRBV5-8	TRBD1	.	TRBJ1-1	TGTGCCAGCAGCTTGGGGGACAGCCGTGAAGCTTTCTTT	CASSLGDSREAFF
TRBV6-1	.	.	TRBJ2-5	TGTGCCAGCAGTGACGAACCGGCGGGAAGCCAAGAGACCCAGTACTTC	CASSDEPAGSQETQYF
TRBV5-1	TRBD1	.	TRBJ2-1	TGCGCCAGCAGCTCCGGGACAGGGGCTGTCCATGAGCAGTTCTTC	CASSSGTGAVHEQFF
TRBV5-6	.	.	TRBJ2-7	TGTGCCAGCAGTCCTTACAGGAGCTCCTACGAGCAGTACTTC	CASSPYRSSYEQYF
TRBV7-9	.	.	TRBJ2-6	TGTGCCAGCAGCCTCAGAGGGGAGGGGGTCGCTGGGGCCAACGTCCTGACTTTC	CASSLRGEGVAGANVLTF
TRBV6-6	.	.	TRBJ1-6	TGTGCCTGCAGGACAGACAATAATTCACCCCTCCACTTT	CACRTDNNSPLHF
TRBV6-1	.	.	TRBJ1-1	TGTGCCAGCAGCGAAATTCACGGGGACACTGAAGCTTTCTTT	CASSEIHGDTEAFF
TRBV2	TRBD2	.	TRBJ2-5	TGTGCCAGCAGTTACCAGAGACTAGCCCGGGGGGAGACCCAGTACTTC	CASSYQRLARGETQYF
TRBV5-1	.	once	TRBJ1-1	TGCGCCAGCAGCTCACAGGGTCGGGGCACTGAAGCTTTCTTT	CASSSQGRGTEAFF
TRBV4-1	.	.	TRBJ2-2	TGCGCCAGCAGCAAGACCACAGGGAACACTGGGGAGCTGTTTTTT	CASSKTTGNTGELFF